Shown below are 3 T cell receptor beta chains from a single sample sequenced in a study of vaccination effects on CD4 cells after COVID-19. Using immunoSEQ multiplex PCR, the repertoire was profiled, and TCRdb retains in-frame clones only, with some absent. The data hold 20,000 to 25,000 clones, with approximately 79% observed a single time. With the ViraFEST assay, the study expanded antigen-specific CD4+ T cells using viral peptide pools, then sequenced them. Having been cultured for roughly 11 days, the cells underwent CD4+ T cell isolation. Nucleocapsid antibody tests were negative, and the vaccine recipients had no prior SARS-CoV-2 infection. Antigen specificity for these receptors is unknown. The starting material was CD4+ T cells from PBMCs cultured with HCoV-NL63 spike peptides, obtained before COVID-19 vaccination. The receptors derive from a human donor who received a COVID-19 vaccine.

This sequence joins TRBV12-5 and TRBJ1-5; D not certain. V was trimmed by 0 bases and J by 7 bases, leaving 7 bases between them. Germline V gene sequence: CDR1 LGHNT, CDR2 FRNRAP. The CDR3 is 13 amino acids. The CDR3 DNA reads as TGTGCTAGTGGTTTGGTCTCGAACCAGCCCCAGCATTTT. It translates to CASGLVSNQPQHF.

Only a few counts were recorded for this clone. This chain joins TRBV30 and TRBJ2-7; 9 bases are a match to TRBD1. The V segment lost 5 bases and the J segment 5 bases; nucleotides outside the gene matches: 10. Germline V lookup: CDR1 GTSNPN, CDR2 SVGIG (reference sequence). The CDR3 sequence is 14 residues long. CDR3 sequence: CAWGPGTGSNEQYF. Here the CDR3 DNA reads TGTGCCTGGGGCCCCGGGACAGGGAGCAACGAGCAGTACTTC. The full variable domain, rest sourced from reference TRBV30 and TRBJ2-7, is SQTIHQWPATLVQPVGSPLSLECTVEGTSNPNLYWYRQAAGRGLQLLFYSVGIGQISSEVPQNLSASRPQDRQFILSSKKLLLSDSGFYLCAWGPGTGSNEQYFGPGTRLTVT.

The chain recombines TRBV10-3 with TRBJ2-7; 7 bases are shared with TRBD1. Germline CDR1 reads ENHRY; CDR2 reads SYGVKD. The CDR3 extends over 13 amino acids. Trimming cost V 10 bases and J 4 bases; bases outside gene matches: 10. The CDR3 reads CATMGQQLYEQYF. The CDR3 DNA follows: TGTGCCACCATGGGACAGCAACTTTACGAGCAGTACTTC.